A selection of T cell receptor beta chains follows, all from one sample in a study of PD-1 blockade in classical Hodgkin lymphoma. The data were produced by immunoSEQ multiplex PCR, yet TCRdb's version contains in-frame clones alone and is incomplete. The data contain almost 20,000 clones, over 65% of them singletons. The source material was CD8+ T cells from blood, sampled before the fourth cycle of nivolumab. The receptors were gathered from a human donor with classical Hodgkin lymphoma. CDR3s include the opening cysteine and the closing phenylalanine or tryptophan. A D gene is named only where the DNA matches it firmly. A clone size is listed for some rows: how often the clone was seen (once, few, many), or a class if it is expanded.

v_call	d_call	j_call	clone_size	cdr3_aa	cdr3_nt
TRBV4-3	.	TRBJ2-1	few	CASSQDSTPSGSYNEQFF	TGCGCCAGCAGCCAAGACTCAACTCCCAGCGGTTCCTACAATGAGCAGTTCTTC
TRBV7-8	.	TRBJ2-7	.	CASSLALGQRSYEQYF	TGTGCCAGCAGCTTAGCCCTAGGACAGAGATCCTACGAGCAGTACTTC
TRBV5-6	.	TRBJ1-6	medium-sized	CASSLWASSYNSPLHF	TGTGCCAGCAGCTTGTGGGCGAGCTCCTATAATTCACCCCTCCACTTT
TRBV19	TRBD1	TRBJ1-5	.	CASSIVPGGNQPQHF	TGTGCCAGTAGTATAGTCCCAGGGGGCAACCAGCCCCAGCATTTT
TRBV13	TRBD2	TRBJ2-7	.	CASSILAGSYEQYF	TGTGCCAGCAGCATACTAGCGGGGTCCTACGAGCAGTACTTC
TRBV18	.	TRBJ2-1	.	CASSRAGPTESNEQFF	TGTGCCAGCTCACGGGCTGGTCCTACGGAGTCAAATGAGCAGTTCTTC
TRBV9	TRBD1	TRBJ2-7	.	CASSLRTGETYEQYF	TGTGCCAGCAGCCTGCGGACAGGGGAAACCTACGAGCAGTACTTC
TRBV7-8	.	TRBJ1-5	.	CASSLGPGAHQPQHF	TGTGCCAGCAGCTTAGGACCGGGGGCCCATCAGCCCCAGCATTTT
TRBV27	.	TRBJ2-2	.	CASSLGGASGELFF	TGTGCCAGCAGTTTAGGTGGAGCTTCAGGGGAGCTGTTTTTT
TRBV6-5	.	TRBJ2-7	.	CASRNSPYEQYF	TGTGCCAGCAGAAATTCCCCCTACGAGCAGTACTTC
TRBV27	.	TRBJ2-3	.	CASSFGGPGTQYF	TGTGCCAGCAGTTTTGGGGGCCCGGGTACGCAGTATTTT
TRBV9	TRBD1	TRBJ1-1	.	CASSRRDRGPEAFF	TGTGCCAGCAGCCGCCGGGACAGGGGACCTGAAGCTTTCTTT
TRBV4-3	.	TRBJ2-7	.	CASSPTLGGGGNEQYF	TGCGCCAGCAGCCCGACCTTGGGTGGAGGGGGCAACGAGCAGTACTTC
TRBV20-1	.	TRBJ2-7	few	CSARSEYEQYF	TGCAGTGCTAGATCCGAGTACGAGCAGTACTTC
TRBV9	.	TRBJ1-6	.	CASSLGGPPYSYNSPLHF	TGTGCCAGCAGCCTCGGGGGACCCCCTTACTCCTATAATTCACCCCTCCACTTT
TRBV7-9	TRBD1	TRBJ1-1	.	CASSSDRGAMNTEAFF	TGTGCCAGCAGCTCAGACAGGGGAGCCATGAACACTGAAGCTTTCTTT
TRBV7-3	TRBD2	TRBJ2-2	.	CASSLVVGRDTGELFF	TGTGCCAGCAGCTTAGTTGTGGGGAGGGACACCGGGGAGCTGTTTTTT
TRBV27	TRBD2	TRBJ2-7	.	CASSQGGVGYEQYF	TGTGCCAGCAGTCAGGGAGGGGTAGGATACGAGCAGTACTTC
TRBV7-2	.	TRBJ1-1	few	CASSRGPPAEAFF	TGTGCCAGCAGCCGCGGACCCCCGGCTGAAGCTTTCTTT
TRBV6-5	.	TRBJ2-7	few	CASTLAPLTRDEQYF	TGTGCCAGCACCCTGGCGCCCCTAACTAGGGACGAGCAGTACTTC
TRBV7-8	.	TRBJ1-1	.	CASSLLFGGEAFF	TGTGCCAGCAGCTTATTATTTGGTGGCGAAGCTTTCTTT
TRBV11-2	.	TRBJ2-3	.	CASSLSGVRSTDTQYF	TGTGCCAGCAGCTTATCGGGGGTAAGGAGCACAGATACGCAGTATTTT
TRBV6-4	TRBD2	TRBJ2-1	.	CASSDSPAGGRNEQFF	TGTGCCAGCAGTGACTCGCCGGCGGGGGGGCGTAATGAGCAGTTCTTC
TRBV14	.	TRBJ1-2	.	CASSQDLGSNYGYTF	TGTGCCAGCAGCCAAGATTTGGGGTCAAACTATGGCTACACCTTC
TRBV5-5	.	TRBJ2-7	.	CASSLGGEQYF	TGTGCCAGCAGCTTGGGTGGCGAGCAGTACTTC
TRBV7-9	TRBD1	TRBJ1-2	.	CASSPTRQGADGYTF	TGTGCCAGCAGCCCGACCCGACAGGGGGCGGATGGCTACACCTTC
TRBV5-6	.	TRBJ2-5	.	CASSPRPWAHETQYF	TGTGCCAGCAGCCCCCGACCTTGGGCCCACGAGACCCAGTACTTC
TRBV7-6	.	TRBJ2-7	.	CASSLLYEQYF	TGTGCCAGCAGCTTATTGTACGAGCAGTACTTC
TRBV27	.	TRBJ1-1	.	CASSQNGAIEAFF	TGTGCCAGCAGTCAAAATGGTGCGATTGAAGCTTTCTTT
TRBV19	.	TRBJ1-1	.	CASLGTEAFF	TGTGCCAGCCTAGGAACTGAAGCTTTCTTT
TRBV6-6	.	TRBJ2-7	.	CASSYLYNSYEQYF	TGTGCCAGCAGTTACCTTTACAACTCCTACGAGCAGTACTTC
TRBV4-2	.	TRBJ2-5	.	CASGGSGGALETQYF	TGTGCCAGCGGGGGGTCGGGCGGGGCCCTGGAGACCCAGTACTTC
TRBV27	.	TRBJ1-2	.	CASSPWGGKDYGYTF	TGTGCCAGCAGTCCATGGGGGGGTAAGGACTATGGCTACACCTTC
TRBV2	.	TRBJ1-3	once	CASSEGTGNTIYF	TGTGCCAGCAGTGAAGGAACTGGAAACACCATATATTTT
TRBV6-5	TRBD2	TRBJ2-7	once	CASSYSSAGGKYEQYF	TGTGCCAGCAGTTACTCGAGCGCGGGGGGGAAGTACGAGCAGTACTTC
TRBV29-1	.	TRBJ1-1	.	CSVEGGGTEAFF	TGCAGCGTTGAGGGGGGCGGCACTGAAGCTTTCTTT
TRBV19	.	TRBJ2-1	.	CASSSGGRSYNEQFF	TGTGCCAGTAGTAGCGGGGGCCGCTCCTACAATGAGCAGTTCTTC
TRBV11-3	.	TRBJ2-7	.	CASSSVSYEQYF	TGTGCCAGCAGCTCCGTTTCCTACGAGCAGTACTTC
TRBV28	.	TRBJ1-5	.	CASSFEDGNQPQHF	TGTGCCAGCAGTTTTGAGGACGGAAATCAGCCCCAGCATTTT
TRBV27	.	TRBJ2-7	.	CASSLLDGDEQYF	TGTGCCAGCAGTTTACTGGACGGGGACGAGCAGTACTTC
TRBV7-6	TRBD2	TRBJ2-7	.	CASSSKIGGVSSYEQYF	TGTGCCAGCAGCTCGAAAATCGGGGGGGTAAGCTCCTACGAGCAGTACTTC
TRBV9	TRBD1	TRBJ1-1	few	CASSWDRAGTEAFF	TGTGCCAGCAGCTGGGACAGGGCAGGAACTGAAGCTTTCTTT
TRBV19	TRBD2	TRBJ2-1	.	CASSIAGLAANEQFF	TGTGCCAGTAGTATAGCGGGACTAGCCGCCAATGAGCAGTTCTTC
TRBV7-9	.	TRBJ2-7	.	CASSTYRAPSYEQYF	TGTGCCAGCAGCACATACAGGGCGCCCTCCTACGAGCAGTACTTC
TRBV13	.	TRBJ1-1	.	CASSSGRGGTEAFF	TGTGCCAGCAGCTCTGGGCGGGGGGGCACTGAAGCTTTCTTT
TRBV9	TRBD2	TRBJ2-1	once	CASRGLGVNEQFF	TGTGCCAGCAGGGGACTAGGGGTAAATGAGCAGTTCTTC
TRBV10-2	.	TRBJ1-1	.	CASSSGRMNTEAFF	TGCGCCAGCAGTTCGGGGAGGATGAACACTGAAGCTTTCTTT
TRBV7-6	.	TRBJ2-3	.	CASSLAGGASTDTQYF	TGTGCCAGCAGCTTAGCGGGGGGGGCGAGCACAGATACGCAGTATTTT
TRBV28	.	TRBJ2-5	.	CASSLDGMETQYF	TGTGCCAGCAGTTTAGACGGGATGGAGACCCAGTACTTC
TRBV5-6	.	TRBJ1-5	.	CASRQGNSNQPQHF	TGTGCCAGCAGACAGGGCAATAGCAATCAGCCCCAGCATTTT
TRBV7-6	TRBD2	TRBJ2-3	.	CASSSSGGIDTQYF	TGTGCCAGCAGCTCTAGCGGGGGAATTGATACGCAGTATTTT
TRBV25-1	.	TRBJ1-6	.	CASSVQGIAPLHF	TGTGCCAGCAGTGTTCAGGGAATAGCACCCCTCCACTTT
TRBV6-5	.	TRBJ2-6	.	CASSYSLFGANVLTF	TGTGCCAGCAGTTACAGTCTGTTCGGGGCCAACGTCCTGACTTTC